One sample yielded the 27 T cell receptor beta chains listed below, sequenced in a study of T cell responses to AZD1222 COVID-19 vaccine. TCRdb's table, derived via immunoSEQ multiplex PCR, lists solely in-frame clones and lacks some. The table records approximately 110,000 clones, 85% to 90% of them present only once. Sequences were derived from peripheral blood, sampled 28 days after the second AZD1222 dose. The receptor source for this set is an adult who received the AZD1222 COVID-19 vaccine.

The rearrangement joins TRBV3-1 (or the pseudogene TRBV3-2) to TRBJ2-3, with TRBD2 matching over 10 bases. Germline-derived CDR1 and CDR2 are LGHDT and YNNKEL (reference sequence). The trim removed 4 bases at V and 6 bases at J, leaving 7 bases unmatched. CDR3 length equals 15 residues. The CDR3 sequence is CASSPRLAGADTQYF. CDR3 DNA sequence: TGTGCCAGCAGCCCCAGGCTAGCGGGGGCCGATACGCAGTATTTT.

The chain recombines TRBV3-1 (or the pseudogene TRBV3-2) with TRBJ1-3; D remains ambiguous. V was trimmed by 1 base and J by 7 bases, leaving 8 bases between them. This CDR3 is built from 13 residues. The germline gives CDR1 LGHDT, CDR2 YNNKEL (reference sequence). The CDR3 DNA reads TGTGCCAGCAGCCAAGGCCACGGGAACACCATATATTTT. Translating it yields CASSQGHGNTIYF.

The chain couples TRBV5-5 to TRBJ2-3; D is unresolved. The ends were cut back, 1 base at V and 2 bases at J, with 11 bases in the middle. The CDR3 extends over 15 amino acids. The germline V gene encodes CDR1 SGHKS and CDR2 YYEKEE (reference sequence). In DNA, the CDR3 is TGTGCCAGCAGCTTGCTTGGGGATCACACAGATACGCAGTATTTT. It specifies CASSLLGDHTDTQYF.

This clone has a handful of counts. The CDR3 DNA is TGCGCCAGCAGCCCGGCGAGGGGGGGCCCCTATGAAGCTTTCTTT. Its protein is CASSPARGGPYEAFF. The rearrangement uses TRBV5-1 and TRBJ1-1; D might be TRBD1 (6 bases). Trimming pared 4 bases from V and 7 bases from J, leaving 20 bases between. Germline values: CDR1 SGHRS, CDR2 YFSETQ. The CDR3 sequence is 15 residues long.

The chain recombines TRBV12-3 or TRBV12-4 with TRBJ2-1; 9 nucleotides line up with TRBD1. With V trimmed by 7 bases and J by 13 bases, 11 bases remained unmatched. CDR3 length equals 13 residues. The CDR3 spells CASIQLAGQGQFF. CDR3 DNA: TGTGCCAGCATTCAACTTGCGGGACAGGGCCAGTTCTTC.

The gene calls are TRBV28 and TRBJ2-7; D remains ambiguous. CDR1 and CDR2 (germline): MDHEN, SYDVKM. The CDR3 is 15 amino acids. The ends were cut back, 7 bases at V and 2 bases at J, with 18 bases in the middle. CDR3 DNA sequence: TGTGCCAGCAACTCCCAATTGTCTGGCGCCTACGAGCAGTACTTC. Translation gives CASNSQLSGAYEQYF.

The chain links TRBV11-3 to TRBJ2-7; 9 bases align to TRBD1. Germline trimming cut 0 bases from V and 6 bases from J; bases unmatched to any gene: 15. This CDR3 region has 18 residues. The germline gives CDR1 SGHNT, CDR2 YENEEA. CDR3 amino acids: CASSLDIYPGQGLGEQYF. CDR3 DNA: TGTGCCAGCAGCTTAGACATCTACCCGGGACAGGGACTCGGCGAGCAGTACTTC. The variable domain in full, with the rest retrieved from reference TRBV11-3 and TRBJ2-7, is EAGVVQSPRYKIIEKKQPVAFWCNPISGHNTLYWYLQNLGQGPELLIRYENEEAVDDSQLPKDRFSAERLKGVDSTLKIQPAELGDSAVYLCASSLDIYPGQGLGEQYFGPGTRLTVT.

This chain joins TRBV7-2 and TRBJ2-7, with 14 bases fitting TRBD2. Germline V gives CDR1 SGHTA, CDR2 FQGNSA. The ends lost 5 bases at V and 0 bases at J; junction bases unmatched: 9. This CDR3 has 18 amino acids. The CDR3 coding sequence is TGTGCCAGCAGCCCCCGGGGGACTAGCGGGGGTGGCTCCTACGAGCAGTACTTC. Translated: CASSPRGTSGGGSYEQYF.

This clone was seen more than once but under ten times. The gene calls are TRBV6-5 and TRBJ1-5; perhaps TRBD1 as D (6 bases). The CDR3 is 15 amino acids. V lost 3 bases and J lost 2, with 11 bases in between. From germline, CDR1 is MNHEY and CDR2 SVGAGI. The DNA for the CDR3 is TGTGCCAGCAGTTATGGGGGGCGCGGCAATCAGCCCCAGCATTTT. Translating gives CASSYGGRGNQPQHF.

This chain links TRBV9 with TRBJ2-3; TRBD2 matches at 7 bases. J gave up 5 bases and V 0 bases, and 3 bases lay outside the gene matches. In germline, CDR1 is SGDLS, CDR2 YYNGEE. The CDR3 contains 14 residues. The CDR3 DNA reads as TGTGCCAGCAGCGTAGGCGGGGGAATAGATACGCAGTATTTT. It translates to CASSVGGGIDTQYF.

This clone was observed a handful of times. The chain is built from TRBV15 and TRBJ2-3; D remains ambiguous. This CDR3 comprises 17 residues. V shed 1 base and J shed 2 bases, with 16 bases lying between them. Germline lookup yields CDR1 LNHNV and CDR2 YYDKDF (reference sequence). CDR3 region: CATSRARLVADTDTQYF. The CDR3 nucleotides read TGTGCCACCAGCAGAGCGAGGCTGGTGGCTGACACAGATACGCAGTATTTT.

The chain uses TRBV27 and TRBJ1-3; no reliable D call. V lost 5 bases and J 8 bases, leaving 16 bases between the germline ends. The CDR3 is made up of 14 amino acids. Germline-derived CDR1 and CDR2 are MNHEY and SMNVEV (reference sequence). CDR3 region: CASSPSVGRDTIYF. For the CDR3, the DNA is TGTGCCAGCAGTCCCTCGGTAGGTCGGGACACCATATATTTT.

To note about this clone: At the DNA level, this CDR3 is encoded by other sequences in the same sample as well. V gene TRBV5-6 combines with J gene TRBJ2-7; no definite D call. The germline V gene encodes CDR1 SGHDT and CDR2 YYEEEE. The germline V and J ends were trimmed by 1 base and 5 bases, with 4 bases remaining between them. This CDR3 has 11 residues. CDR3 protein: CASSLSHEQYF. The CDR3 region has the DNA TGTGCCAGCAGCTTGAGCCACGAGCAGTACTTC.

This rearrangement joins TRBV27 to TRBJ2-1; 9 nucleotides agree with TRBD2. The CDR3 spans 15 residues. The V gene end was trimmed by 6 bases and the J gene end by 2 bases; junction bases not matched to a gene: 5. The germline V gene encodes CDR1 MNHEY and CDR2 SMNVEV (reference sequence). DNA for the CDR3: TGTGCCAGCAGGGGAGTAGCGGGAGCCTACAATGAGCAGTTCTTC. Its protein product is CASRGVAGAYNEQFF.

The chain carries TRBV28 and TRBJ1-1; D is undetermined. Germline CDR1 reads MDHEN; CDR2 reads SYDVKM. The V and J ends lost 6 bases and 5 bases respectively, with 19 bases between them. This CDR3 has 15 amino acids. The CDR3 is CASRGLMTGETEAFF. The CDR3 DNA sequence: TGTGCCAGCAGAGGGCTAATGACCGGGGAGACTGAAGCTTTCTTT.

The rearrangement joins TRBV7-2 to TRBJ1-5, with 7 bases lining up with TRBD1. The CDR3 contains 13 residues. Germline CDR1 SGHTA, CDR2 FQGNSA. J was trimmed by 7 bases and V by 4 bases; bases with no gene match: 4. The CDR3 region has the DNA TGTGCCAGCAGCTCCCAGGGGGAACAGCCCCAGCATTTT. Protein sequence: CASSSQGEQPQHF.

The V call is TRBV5-1, the J call TRBJ2-3; tentative D call: TRBD2 (9 bases). The CDR3 is 18 residues long. V lost 4 bases and J lost 2, with 23 bases in between. CDR1 SGHRS and CDR2 YFSETQ come from the germline V gene. CDR3 residues: CASSLTGASGVTTDTQYF. The CDR3 region has the DNA TGCGCCAGCAGCCTGACAGGGGCTAGCGGGGTTACCACAGATACGCAGTATTTT.

The chain is built from TRBV29-1 and TRBJ1-4, with TRBD1 as a possible D gene (6 bases). The CDR3 consists of 13 residues. CDR1 and CDR2 from the germline V gene are SQVTM and ANQGSEA. V was pared by 4 bases and J by 8 bases, with 14 bases between. The CDR3 region has the DNA TGCAGCGTTGGTGCCAGGGGTAGGGAAAAACTGTTTTTT. This codes for CSVGARGREKLFF.

This chain links TRBV30 with TRBJ1-5, with D possibly TRBD1 on 6 matching bases. Trimming removed 3 bases from V and 1 base from J, with 16 bases in between. The CDR3 has 16 residues. Germline V lookup: CDR1 GTSNPN, CDR2 SVGIG (reference sequence). CDR3 DNA: TGTGCCTGGAGCCCGAAGGGGGGCTGGAGCAATCAGCCCCAGCATTTT. Translated, it gives CAWSPKGGWSNQPQHF.

The chain is built from TRBV29-1 and TRBJ2-7, with 9 bases that match TRBD1. V was pared by 7 bases and J by 5 bases, with 6 bases of the junction left unmatched. The CDR3 contains 12 residues. Per germline, CDR1 SQVTM and CDR2 ANQGSEA. CDR3 in DNA: TGCAGCGCCCAGACAGGGGGAGACGAGCAGTACTTC. This translates into CSAQTGGDEQYF.

The gene calls are TRBV30 and TRBJ2-7; D uncertain. V lost 1 base and J 2 bases, leaving 9 bases between the germline ends. Germline V gene lookup returns CDR1 GTSNPN and CDR2 SVGIG (reference sequence). The CDR3 covers 13 residues. The CDR3 is CAWSGPSTYEQYF. CDR3 nucleotide sequence: TGTGCCTGGAGTGGACCGTCGACCTACGAGCAGTACTTC.

This clone was detected only a few times. This sequence joins TRBV30 and TRBJ1-2; no clear D gene. V was clipped by 4 bases and J by 8 bases, with 11 bases between them. Germline values: CDR1 GTSNPN, CDR2 SVGIG (reference sequence). The length of the CDR3 is 11 residues. CDR3 sequence (DNA): TGTGCCTGGACCCTAAGCTCGGGCTACACCTTC. This sequence encodes CAWTLSSGYTF. Variable domain in full (rest from reference TRBV30 and TRBJ1-2): SQTIHQWPATLVQPVGSPLSLECTVEGTSNPNLYWYRQAAGRGLQLLFYSVGIGQISSEVPQNLSASRPQDRQFILSSKKLLLSDSGFYLCAWTLSSGYTFGSGTRLTVV.

V and J are TRBV6-5 and TRBJ1-1, with unresolved D. V was pared by 9 bases and J by 2 bases, with 13 bases between. CDR1 and CDR2 (germline): MNHEY, SVGAGI. This CDR3 is built from 13 residues. CDR3 coding DNA: TGTGCCAGTTGGTGGGCAGTCAACACTGAAGCTTTCTTT. Its protein is CASWWAVNTEAFF.

CDR3 in amino acids: CAWSVRGALEKLFF. The DNA for the CDR3 is TGTGCCTGGAGTGTTCGGGGGGCCCTGGAAAAACTGTTTTTT. The chain employs TRBV30 and TRBJ1-4; maybe TRBD1 (6 bases). CDR1 and CDR2 (germline): GTSNPN, SVGIG (reference sequence). Trimming removed 0 bases from V and 8 bases from J, with 13 bases in between. CDR3 length: 14 residues.

The chain recombines TRBV9 with TRBJ2-6, with TRBD1 matching over 8 bases. The V segment lost 1 base and the J segment 0 bases; nucleotides outside the gene matches: 9. The length of the CDR3 is 19 residues. Germline V gene lookup returns CDR1 SGDLS and CDR2 YYNGEE. The CDR3 nucleotides read TGTGCCAGCAGCGTATCACCGGGACAGGCCTACTCTGGGGCCAACGTCCTGACTTTC. Protein product: CASSVSPGQAYSGANVLTF.

The chain recombines TRBV28 with TRBJ1-5, with D possibly TRBD1 on 6 matching bases. Trimming removed 6 bases at V and 6 bases at J, with 24 bases between. Germline V gene lookup returns CDR1 MDHEN and CDR2 SYDVKM. The CDR3 consists of 17 residues. For the CDR3, the DNA is TGTGCCAGCAGCCGAGGGTCAGGGGTCGTGAGGAGTCAGCCCCAGCATTTT. Translating gives CASSRGSGVVRSQPQHF.

This clone was observed a single time. This chain links TRBV6-6 with TRBJ2-7; 12 nucleotides agree with TRBD1. The CDR3 contains 14 residues. The trim removed 5 bases at V and 7 bases at J, leaving 6 bases unmatched. Germline loops: CDR1 MNHNY, CDR2 SVGAGI (reference sequence). CDR3 residues: CASSTGQGAGEQYF. CDR3 coding DNA: TGTGCCAGCAGTACGGGACAGGGGGCCGGAGAGCAGTACTTC.